The present entry profiles one T cell receptor beta chain with its context. What it binds is unknown. Specified time point: longitudinal time-point 2. The unsorted libraries were produced from 2 million PBMCs held at -80 C. This sample is drawn from a study of neurological immune-mediated disorders. Overall study results and limits: Whereas HTLV-1-associated myelopathy showed the most TCR clonal expansion, multiple sclerosis showed the least, with levels below those of healthy controls.

This CDR3 contains 14 residues. The J segment lost 5 bases and the V segment lost 3 bases, leaving 5 bases of the junction unmatched. Looked up from germline, CDR1 is DFQATT and CDR2 is SNEGSKA (reference sequence). Synthesis of cDNA was carried out by template-switch 5'RACE. The reaction used 10-nucleotide random UMIs. From the 5' RACE reads, TCRdb called clonotypes with MiXCR, one entry per CDR3 protein. The sample includes over 55,000 distinct CDR3 sequences, roughly 10% of them seen just once. V usage is TRBV20-1 and J usage is TRBJ2-5; 11 bases align to TRBD1. The sequence derives from a man aged 25-45 years in good health. Sequenced input: PBMCs. This CDR3 is CSARGQGVWETQYF. DNA for the CDR3: TGCAGTGCTAGGGGACAGGGGGTTTGGGAGACCCAGTACTTC.